This section outlines one T cell receptor beta chain sequence together with its context. The target antigen is unknown. The CDR3 length is 15 residues. The ends lost 10 bases at V and 2 bases at J; junction bases unmatched: 12. CDR1 and CDR2 (germline): SGHVS, FQNEAQ. Primers included in the PCR were 60 Vbeta and 13 Jbeta primers. The data were produced by immunoSEQ multiplex PCR, yet TCRdb's version contains in-frame clones alone and is incomplete. The sample yields about 83,000 clones, 78% seen once. The data stem from a study of cytomegalovirus exposure and HLA in healthy donors. Study-level results: One later analysis reportedly identified an Asian-associated ancestry cluster that showed fewer N-insertions than the approximately 700-donor mean. It is likely that the observed cluster of highly shared sequence variants was a sequencing artifact. Some V segments, including TRBV6-2 and TRBV6-3, were excluded as indistinguishable.

The sequenced sample was PBMCs. The J gene is TRBJ2-3, the V gene TRBV7-8; TRBD2 agrees at 7 bases. The TCR comes from a young man in good health and CMV-seropositive. The CDR3 nucleotides are TGTGCCAACGCTCCGGGGGGTGGAATCACAGATACGCAGTATTTT. It is translated as CANAPGGGITDTQYF.